The following is a T cell receptor beta chain sequence with its context. Antigen unknown. The sample is drawn from a study of neoadjuvant anti-PD-1 for oral cavity cancer. The overall study: Before surgery, most patients got three to four biweekly 3 mg/kg nivolumab doses. Patients without progression received a fourth nivolumab dose around day 43, then surgical resection on days 50-56. General study points: TCR analyses covered only a few patients per response group.

The CDR3 covers 14 residues. Deletions cut 1 base from V and 4 bases from J, with 5 bases between. Germline V gene lookup returns CDR1 KGHSY and CDR2 FQNENV. Here immunoSEQ multiplex PCR was the method, and the copy in TCRdb shows in-frame clones only, minus some. Seen here are 12,000 or so clones, roughly 70% observed once, and the top ten hold about 6.8%. These newly diagnosed stage II-IVA oral cavity squamous cell carcinoma patients had no prior systemic or radiation treatment. The sample was tumor tissue, taken before nivolumab (anti-PD-1) treatment. The clonotype was recovered from a person between 40 and 79 years old with oral cavity squamous cell carcinoma. The donor label of this sample is uncertain. The gene calls are TRBV16 and TRBJ2-6; D unclear. CDR3 bases: TGTGCCAGCAGCCAATTGGACGGGGCCAACGTCCTGACTTTC. Translated, it gives CASSQLDGANVLTF.